Listed here are 23 T cell receptor beta chains from one sample, sequenced in a study of T cell clonality in common variable immunodeficiency. Sequencing was performed with immunoSEQ multiplex PCR; in TCRdb, only in-frame clones are kept and a portion is missing. The sample presents around 57,000 clones, none singletons. The sequencing sample was made of peripheral blood mononuclear cells. Receptor source: a person aged 18 to 75 in good health.

This clone appeared many times. With the read ending 3 residues before the CDR3 end, the germline J gene is used to fill in that end. The chain uses TRBV2 and TRBJ1-5; D is unclear. V lost 5 bases to trimming and J lost 0 bases, with 8 bases between them. CDR3 length equals 14 residues. The V gene's germline CDR1 is SNHLY and CDR2 FYNNEI. The DNA read from the CDR3 is TGTGCCAGCAGTACCACAGATAGCAATCAGCCC. Amino acid sequence: CASSTTDSNQP. The whole CDR3 is CASSTTDSNQPQHF.

The sample holds many counts of this clone. The read comes to an end 3 residues before the CDR3 does, leaving the germline J gene to fill in the end. The V gene is TRBV6-2 or TRBV6-3, the J gene TRBJ1-2; D is unresolved. V was pared by 6 bases and J by 4 bases, with 12 bases between. From germline, CDR1 is MNHEY and CDR2 SVGEGT. The CDR3 contains 13 residues. The CDR3 loop is CASRLDRSYGYTF. CDR3 bases read: TGTGCCAGCAGGCTAGATCGGAGCTATGGC.

In its sample, this clone was seen many times. The CDR3 goes on 3 residues after the read ends, and that part is filled in from the germline J gene. The chain is built from TRBV20-1 and TRBJ2-3; possibly TRBD1 for D (5 bases). V was pared by 3 bases and J by 2 bases, with 6 bases between. Per the germline V gene, CDR1 is DFQATT and CDR2 is SNEGSKA (reference sequence). The CDR3 has 12 amino acids. The CDR3 sequence: CSARTVTDTQYF. Incomplete CDR3 DNA: TGCAGTGCTAGGACAGTCACAGATACG.

This clone has ten or more counts. The read ends 3 residues early relative to the CDR3; the germline J gene fills the gap. The chain links TRBV20-1 to TRBJ2-1, with a tentative D call TRBD2 (5 bases). Per germline, CDR1 DFQATT and CDR2 SNEGSKA (reference sequence). The CDR3 extends over 15 amino acids. V was cut by 3 bases and J by 3 bases, with 15 bases left in between. CDR3 DNA (partial): TGCAGTGCTAGGGAGCGGAGCTCGAACTACAATGAG. It is translated as CSARERSSNYNE. The whole CDR3 reads CSARERSSNYNEQFF.

This clone has ten or more counts. From the germline J gene comes the end of the CDR3, since the read stops 3 residues before it. This rearrangement joins TRBV7-6 to TRBJ1-1, with D possibly matching TRBD1 (5 bases). The CDR3 loop spans 14 amino acids. The germline V gene has CDR1 SGHVS and CDR2 FNYEAQ. Trimming left V 0 bases short and J 6 bases short, with 11 bases between. CDR3 sequence: CASSLAGQFAEAFF. The CDR3 bases that were read are TGTGCCAGCAGCTTAGCGGGGCAGTTCGCTGAA.

This clone was detected many times. The read ends 3 residues before the CDR3 terminus; that terminus is restored from the germline J gene. The chain carries TRBV20-1 and TRBJ2-1; 9 nucleotides agree with TRBD2. The V gene's germline CDR1 is DFQATT and CDR2 SNEGSKA (reference sequence). The V segment lost 5 bases and the J segment 0 bases; nucleotides outside the gene matches: 5. The CDR3 has 15 amino acids. CDR3 amino acids: CSAAGGKSSYNEQFF. The CDR3 DNA, read in part, is TGCAGTGCTGCGGGAGGGAAGAGCTCCTACAATGAG.

This clone has a count of ten or more. The read falls 3 residues short of the CDR3 end, and the missing part is taken from the germline J gene. The chain carries TRBV20-1 and TRBJ2-7; D is ambiguous. The CDR3 runs 13 residues. Germline assignment: CDR1 DFQATT and CDR2 SNEGSKA (reference sequence). Between the trimmed V and J ends, which lost 3 bases and 4 bases, there was a span of 13 bases. The CDR3 region is CSASSVFFYEQYF. Partial CDR3 DNA: TGCAGTGCTAGCAGTGTCTTCTTTTACGAG.

At least ten counts were recorded for this clone. Read data end 3 residues before the CDR3 end; the end is taken from the germline J gene. The J gene is TRBJ2-7, the V gene TRBV7-2; TRBD2 aligns across 7 bases. V gave up 6 bases and J gave up 6 bases; unmatched junction bases: 5. The CDR3 loop spans 12 amino acids. CDR1 is SGHTA, CDR2 FQGNSA, per germline. CDR3 DNA (partial): TGTGCCAGCAGTCGGGGGGTTGGCGAG. This gives the protein CASSRGVGE. The full CDR3 is CASSRGVGEQYF.

This clone was seen at least ten times. The observed sequence ends 3 residues before the CDR3 terminus, with the missing tail filled in from the germline J gene. The V gene is TRBV5-8, the J gene TRBJ2-2; 7 positions match TRBD2. Germline V gene data show CDR1 as SGHTS and CDR2 as YDEGEE. V lost 4 bases, J lost 8 bases, and 8 bases stayed unmatched. The CDR3 is made up of 14 amino acids. CDR3 loop: CASSQGTIRGELFF. Incomplete CDR3 DNA: TGTGCCAGCAGCCAAGGGACTATTCGTGGGGAG.

The sample holds many counts of this clone. The chain's CDR3 is CATSRIVTSGNTGELFF. Incomplete CDR3 DNA: TGTGCCACCAGCAGGATAGTGACTAGCGGGAACACCGGGGAG. The V call is TRBV15, the J call TRBJ2-2; 9 positions match TRBD2. Read data end 3 residues before the CDR3 end; the end is taken from the germline J gene. CDR1 is LNHNV and CDR2 is YYDKDF in the germline V gene (reference sequence). Trimming at V came to 3 bases and at J to 1 base, leaving 6 bases not matched to a gene. The CDR3 consists of 17 residues.

In this sample, this clone turned up many times. The sequenced fragment ends 3 residues before the CDR3 boundary, so the rest is inferred from the germline J gene. This chain links TRBV9 with TRBJ2-3, with D perhaps TRBD1 (5 bases). The CDR3 is 16 amino acids. The V end lost 0 bases, the J end lost 0 bases, and 11 bases lay between the germline ends. Looked up from germline, CDR1 is SGDLS and CDR2 is YYNGEE. CDR3: CASSVEGMASTDTQYF. Partial CDR3 DNA: TGTGCCAGCAGCGTAGAGGGGATGGCAAGCACAGATACG.

This clone was found many times. The sequence runs out 3 residues before the end of the CDR3; the remainder is reconstructed from the germline J gene. The chain couples TRBV19 to TRBJ2-1, with 8 bases that match TRBD2. Trimming at V came to 7 bases and at J to 7 bases, leaving 12 bases not matched to a gene. This CDR3 has 15 amino acids. Germline V gene sequence: CDR1 LNHDA, CDR2 SQIVND (reference sequence). CDR3 DNA, as far as it was read: TGTGCCAGTATCAATAAGGGACTAGGCGGAAATGAG. Translated: CASINKGLGGNE. The full CDR3 protein is CASINKGLGGNEQFF.

This clone was recorded at least ten times. Read coverage stops 3 residues before the CDR3 terminus; the germline J gene supplies the remainder. The chain links TRBV20-1 to TRBJ2-3, with 7 bases identical to TRBD2. This CDR3 contains 15 residues. With 7 bases clipped from V and 4 bases from J, the junction kept 14 bases outside the gene matches. Germline CDR1 is DFQATT and CDR2 is SNEGSKA (reference sequence). The CDR3 region is CSVPNEGGRADTQYF. CDR3 DNA (partial): TGCAGTGTCCCGAACGAGGGCGGGAGAGCAGATACG.

This clone appeared many times. The read comes to an end 3 residues before the CDR3 does, leaving the germline J gene to fill in the end. This chain links TRBV20-1 with TRBJ2-1; 14 nucleotides align to TRBD2. Trimming took 4 bases from V and 6 from J; bases not matched to a gene: 5. CDR1 and CDR2 (germline): DFQATT, SNEGSKA (reference sequence). The CDR3 is 15 residues long. The DNA read from the CDR3 is TGCAGTGCTACCCGACTAGCGGGAGGGCCCAATGAG. This gives the protein CSATRLAGGPNE. The entire CDR3 protein reads CSATRLAGGPNEQFF.

This clone has ten or more counts. From the germline J gene comes the end of the CDR3, since the read stops 3 residues before it. The J gene is TRBJ1-1, the V gene TRBV2; D might be TRBD1 (5 bases). Germline lookup yields CDR1 SNHLY and CDR2 FYNNEI. The V and J ends lost 6 bases and 6 bases respectively, with 14 bases between them. There are 13 residues in the CDR3. The sequenced CDR3 bases are TGTGCCAGCAGCATACAGGCTGTCGCTGAA. This gives the protein CASSIQAVAE. Given in full, the CDR3 is CASSIQAVAEAFF.

This clone came up a few times. The sequenced fragment ends 3 residues before the CDR3 boundary, so the rest is inferred from the germline J gene. The chain employs TRBV2 and TRBJ2-1, with unresolved D. Trimming pared 3 bases from V and 7 bases from J, leaving 7 bases between. CDR3 length equals 12 residues. Per germline, CDR1 SNHLY and CDR2 FYNNEI. The sequenced CDR3 bases are TGTGCCAGCAGTGACAGGTTGAATGAG. This gives the protein CASSDRLNE. The whole CDR3 is CASSDRLNEQFF. Full variable domain (rest looked up from reference TRBV2 and TRBJ2-1): EPEVTQTPSHQVTQMGQEVILRCVPISNHLYFYWYRQILGQKVEFLVSFYNNEISEKSEIFDDQFSVERPDGSNFTLKIRSTKLEDSAMYFCASSDRLNEQFFGPGTRLTVL.

This clone was found many times. The CDR3 goes on 3 residues after the read ends, and that part is filled in from the germline J gene. The J gene is TRBJ2-7, the V gene TRBV7-9, with 9 bases that match TRBD1. Germline V lookup: CDR1 SEHNR, CDR2 FQNEAQ (reference sequence). The CDR3 is 14 residues long. V was clipped by 5 bases and J by 2 bases; unmatched bases: 4. The DNA read from the CDR3 is TGTGCCAGCAGCACCGGGACAGGGACCTACGAG. Amino acid sequence: CASSTGTGTYE. The complete CDR3 sequence is CASSTGTGTYEQYF.

This clone occurred many times. The chain's CDR3 is CASSLATGNTEAFF. The sequenced CDR3 bases are TGTGCCAGCAGCTTAGCTACAGGGAACACTGAA. The V call is TRBV7-8, the J call TRBJ1-1, with D possibly being TRBD1 (5 bases). The DNA ends 3 residues before the CDR3 does, and the rest of the CDR3 is filled in from the germline J gene. This CDR3 region has 14 residues. V was trimmed by 0 bases and J by 1 base, leaving 6 bases between them. The germline V gene encodes CDR1 SGHVS and CDR2 FQNEAQ.

This clone was counted many times. The CDR3 end lies 3 residues beyond the end of the read and is filled in from the germline J gene. The chain links TRBV12-3 or TRBV12-4 to TRBJ1-2; TRBD1 matches 8 bases. V shed 4 bases, J shed 5 bases, and the junction held 3 bases outside the gene matches. The CDR3 has 13 residues. CDR3 DNA (partial): TGTGCCAGCAGTTCCGGACAGGGATATGGC. This gives the protein CASSSGQGYG. The full CDR3 protein reads CASSSGQGYGYTF.

Many counts were recorded for this clone. The read is 3 residues too short to cover the CDR3 end, so that end is filled in from the germline J gene. The chain combines TRBV7-3 with TRBJ2-7; tentative D call: TRBD1 (5 bases). V lost 1 base and J 2 bases, leaving 12 bases between the germline ends. The CDR3 sequence is 15 residues long. CDR1 SGHTA and CDR2 FQGTGA come from the germline V gene. The CDR3 loop is CASSLSQGGAYEQYF. The sequenced part of the CDR3 DNA is TGTGCCAGCAGCTTAAGTCAGGGTGGGGCCTACGAG. Looking up the rest from reference TRBV7-3 and TRBJ2-7 gives the full variable domain: GAGVSQTPSNKVTEKGKYVELRCDPISGHTALYWYRQSLGQGPEFLIYFQGTGAADDSGLPNDRFFAVRPEGSVSTLKIQRTERGDSAVYLCASSLSQGGAYEQYFGPGTRLTVT.

The sample holds many counts of this clone. The read ends 3 residues shy of where the CDR3 ends; the end is completed using the germline J gene. The rearrangement uses TRBV19 and TRBJ1-4; TRBD1 might be the D (5 bases). The ends were cut back, 4 bases at V and 0 bases at J, with 12 bases in the middle. The CDR3 totals 16 residues. Per germline, CDR1 LNHDA and CDR2 SQIVND (reference sequence). The CDR3 sequence is CASSRASRATNEKLFF. CDR3 DNA (partial): TGTGCCAGTAGTAGGGCCTCCAGGGCAACTAATGAAAAA.

This clone was seen ten or more times. The read gets to within 3 residues of the CDR3 end, and the germline J gene fills in the rest. V usage is TRBV29-1 and J usage is TRBJ2-7; TRBD1 aligns across 10 bases. Germline-derived CDR1 and CDR2 are SQVTM and ANQGSEA. The ends lost 6 bases at V and 3 bases at J; junction bases unmatched: 2. The CDR3 length is 12 residues. This CDR3 reads CSVGQGDYEQYF. Incomplete CDR3 DNA: TGCAGCGTCGGACAGGGGGACTACGAG.

Ten or more counts support this clone. The CDR3 end falls 3 residues outside the read, so it is completed with the germline J gene. The chain uses TRBV7-7 and TRBJ2-5; 9 positions agree with TRBD1. V lost 4 bases and J lost 5; bases outside the gene matches: 8. The CDR3 covers 15 residues. Germline loops: CDR1 SSHAT, CDR2 FNYEAQ (reference sequence). CDR3 DNA (partial): TGTGCCAGCAGCTCGAGGACAGGGGAGACGGAGACC. Translating it yields CASSSRTGETET. The CDR3 as a whole reads CASSSRTGETETQYF.